What follows describes a single T cell receptor (beta chain). Its recognized antigen is unknown. No base quality values were provided; no much bigger clone lies one nucleotide off. The CDR3 goes from the cysteine to the phenylalanine over 16 residues. Only the CDR3 portion is preserved as DNA: 48 bases, with reading frame beginning at the first base. CDR1 and CDR2 (SGHNT, YYREEE) derive from the germline V gene (reference sequence). Unmatched junction bases come to 3, with V trimmed by 1 base and J by 0 bases. These data are taken from a study of control samples from healthy donors and cancer patients (dated by TCRdb to the early 2020s). Library method: the immunoSEQ multiplex PCR assay. The table comes from immuneACCESS by way of TCRdb, which keeps in-frame sequences with V and J called. Part of the clones is missing from these tables; in studies checked, under half for an unresolved V gene and the rest for unknown reasons. A total of some 150,000 clones appear in this sample, over 90% of them only once. Jointly, the top ten make up roughly 2.3% of the sample.

Sequenced input: blood. The sequence derives from a man in his forties or fifties in good health. The chain is encoded by TRBV5-4 joined to TRBJ1-4; TRBD1 fits 7 bases in the junction. The CDR3 region has the sequence CASSLRQGATNEKLFF. The bases are TGTGCCAGCAGCTTGAGGCAGGGGGCAACTAATGAAAAACTGTTTTTT.